A selection of T cell receptor beta chains follows, all from one sample in a study of cytomegalovirus exposure and HLA in healthy donors. Sequencing used immunoSEQ multiplex PCR; TCRdb keeps in-frame clones, though not all of them. Its clone listing holds under 65,000 clones. Sequencing input: PBMCs. The origin of the receptors is a woman aged 25-40 years in good health and CMV-seropositive. Both conserved end residues are part of each CDR3. Each record gives: V gene, D gene, J gene, CDR3 protein, CDR3 DNA. The D gene is left open where the match is weak.

>TRBV27|NA|TRBJ1-5
CASSLGHTTNQPQHF
TGTGCCAGCAGTTTGGGACACACTACCAATCAGCCCCAGCATTTT
>TRBV13|NA|TRBJ2-7
CASSLQGPLFEQYF
TGTGCCAGCAGCTTACAGGGGCCCCTCTTCGAGCAGTACTTC
>TRBV7-6|TRBD2|TRBJ2-2
CASSLKASGIGSPGELFF
TGTGCCAGCAGCTTAAAGGCGAGCGGGATTGGTTCCCCGGGGGAGCTGTTTTTT
>TRBV7-7|TRBD1|TRBJ2-2
CASSFVQGDTGELFF
TGTGCTAGCAGCTTCGTCCAGGGGGACACCGGGGAGCTGTTTTTT
>TRBV11-3|NA|TRBJ2-1
CASSLGQGQPYNEQFF
TGTGCCAGCAGCTTAGGCCAAGGACAGCCCTACAATGAGCAGTTCTTC
>TRBV5-4|TRBD1|TRBJ1-2
CASSPDRGYGYTF
TGTGCCAGCAGCCCGGACAGGGGGTATGGCTACACCTTC
>TRBV5-1|NA|TRBJ1-1
CASSLDSITEAFF
TGCGCCAGCAGCTTGGACAGCATCACTGAAGCTTTCTTT
>TRBV6-5|NA|TRBJ2-1
CASSRRQSSNEQFF
TGTGCCAGCAGTCGACGACAGTCCTCCAATGAGCAGTTCTTC
>TRBV4-2|TRBD2|TRBJ2-3
CASSPRGGPDTQYF
TGTGCCAGCAGCCCGCGGGGGGGCCCCGATACGCAGTATTTT
>TRBV25-1|TRBD2|TRBJ2-1
CASTSRTSGVNEQFF
TGTGCCAGCACCTCCCGGACTAGCGGGGTGAATGAGCAGTTCTTC
>TRBV5-1|NA|TRBJ1-1
CASSLGSTGSGTEAFF
TGCGCCAGCAGCTTGGGTTCAACAGGGTCGGGCACTGAAGCTTTCTTT
>TRBV6-1|NA|TRBJ1-1
CASLAVAEAFF
TGTGCCAGCCTCGCGGTGGCTGAAGCTTTCTTT
>TRBV19|NA|TRBJ1-1
CASSTRGLKDTEAFF
TGTGCCAGTAGTACCAGGGGCCTCAAAGACACTGAAGCTTTCTTT